What follows are 21 T cell receptor beta chains derived from one specimen sequenced in a study of CD4 and CD8 cells across lung adenocarcinoma regions. Each CDR3 protein is one row after TCRdb ran MiXCR on the PCR reads. The sample gives 3,600 or so distinct CDR3 sequences, roughly 64% of which show up once; about 20% is in the top ten. The sequencing input was CD8+ T cells from the margin of a lung tumor. These receptors were obtained from a female donor with lung adenocarcinoma. The CD4 and CD8 labels of this study may be unreliable.

The rearrangement joins TRBV7-2 to TRBJ2-3, with TRBD2 matching 14 bases. Germline values: CDR1 SGHTA, CDR2 FQGNSA. The CDR3 extends over 16 amino acids. The J segment lost 4 bases and the V segment lost 5 bases, leaving 5 bases of the junction unmatched. The CDR3 nucleotides are TGTGCCAGCAGCCCGGGACTAGCGGGGGTATCAGATACGCAGTATTTT. Its translation is CASSPGLAGVSDTQYF. Based on the CDR3 plus reference TRBV7-2 and TRBJ2-3, the full variable domain is GAGVSQSPSNKVTEKGKDVELRCDPISGHTALYWYRQSLGQGLEFLIYFQGNSAPDKSGLPSDRFSAERTGGSVSTLTIQRTQQEDSAVYLCASSPGLAGVSDTQYFGPGTRLTVL.

The rearrangement links TRBV23-1 to TRBJ1-1; D is uncertain. TRBV23-1 is marked as an open reading frame, function uncertain. The CDR3 has 15 amino acids. Trimming cost V 8 bases and J 3 bases, with 19 bases left between them. This chain's CDR3 is CASASYRARHTEAFF. CDR3 in DNA: TGCGCCAGCGCATCCTACCGAGCCCGACACACTGAAGCTTTCTTT.

Points on this clonotype: Germline is not matched at one junction end, which may reflect a read error. The chain joins TRBV6-4 to TRBJ2-3, with a tentative D call TRBD2 (6 bases). This CDR3 region has 16 residues. Germline V gives CDR1 MRHNA, CDR2 SNTAGT. CDR3 DNA sequence: TGTGCCAGCAGTATGTCTGGGCGGGGTGGCAAAGATATGCAGTATTTT. Its protein is CASSMSGRGGKDMQYF.

This chain uses TRBV27 with TRBJ1-4, with D possibly being TRBD1 (6 bases). This CDR3 is 17 amino acids long. Germline V gene sequence: CDR1 MNHEY, CDR2 SMNVEV (reference sequence). Between the trimmed V and J ends, which lost 9 bases and 0 bases, there was a span of 20 bases. In nucleotides, the CDR3 is TGTGCCAGGCGGGACACGATTTCCCGAACAACTAATGAAAAACTGTTTTTT. Residues: CARRDTISRTTNEKLFF.

V and J are TRBV7-8 and TRBJ2-1; TRBD2 agrees at 8 bases. Germline CDR1 SGHVS, CDR2 FQNEAQ. This CDR3 is 15 amino acids long. Trimming took 7 bases from V and 1 from J; bases not matched to a gene: 6. The CDR3 DNA is TGTGCCAGCACCAGTAGCGGGGCATCCTACAATGAGCAGTTCTTC. Translating it yields CASTSSGASYNEQFF.

This clonotype is labeled large. The chain uses TRBV3-1 and TRBJ2-1; D unclear. Trimming took 0 bases from V and 10 from J, leaving 10 bases between them. The CDR3 extends over 13 amino acids. Per germline, CDR1 LGHDT and CDR2 YNNKEL (reference sequence). The CDR3 sequence is CASSQDRIGEQFF. Written as DNA, the CDR3 is TGTGCCAGCAGCCAAGATCGAATAGGGGAGCAGTTCTTC.

V is TRBV10-3 and J is TRBJ2-2; D tentatively reads TRBD1 or TRBD2 (5 bases each). CDR1 and CDR2 from the germline V gene are ENHRY and SYGVKD. The CDR3 contains 14 residues. Trimming cost V 10 bases and J 4 bases, with 16 bases left between them. Here the CDR3 reads CATAGAGLTGELFF. CDR3 in DNA: TGTGCCACCGCCGGGGCGGGTCTCACCGGGGAGCTGTTTTTT.

The genes are TRBV10-1 and TRBJ2-4, with D perhaps matching TRBD1 or TRBD2 (6 bases each). Trimming took 7 bases from V and 10 from J, leaving 20 bases between them. In germline, CDR1 is WNHNN, CDR2 SYGVQD (reference sequence). The CDR3 runs 14 residues. CDR3 sequence (DNA): TGCGCCAGCAACGGGGGCGGTGTCAAAGAGATTCAGTACTTC. This encodes CASNGGGVKEIQYF.

The V gene is TRBV6-1, the J gene TRBJ1-1; tentative D call: TRBD1 (6 bases). This CDR3 is 13 amino acids long. Germline assignment: CDR1 MNHNS and CDR2 SASEGT. Deletions cut 7 bases from V and 0 bases from J, with 9 bases between. The CDR3 protein is CASIQGMNTEAFF. The CDR3 nucleotides read TGTGCCAGCATCCAGGGGATGAACACTGAAGCTTTCTTT.

The chain links TRBV6-1 to TRBJ2-1; 10 bases are a match to TRBD2. The better agreement between TRBJ2-5 and the DNA end casts doubt on the J call. Germline CDR1 and CDR2: MNHNS and SASEGT. The CDR3 is 17 residues long. As DNA, the CDR3 is TGTGCCAGCAGACCGGTTTGGGCTAGCGGGAGTGGAGAGACCCAGTACTTC. Its protein is CASRPVWASGSGETQYF.

V is TRBV6-1 and J is TRBJ2-2; 7 positions agree with TRBD1. The length of the CDR3 is 15 residues. The V gene's germline CDR1 is MNHNS and CDR2 SASEGT. V lost 1 base to trimming and J lost 6 bases; unmatched junction nucleotides: 5. The CDR3 sequence: CASSEGRQGAGELFF. The CDR3 region has the DNA TGTGCCAGCAGTGAAGGTCGCCAGGGGGCCGGGGAGCTGTTTTTT.

This chain uses TRBV12-3 or TRBV12-4 with TRBJ2-6; D tentatively reads TRBD1 or TRBD2 (5 bases each). Between the trimmed V and J ends, which lost 6 bases and 2 bases, there was a span of 8 bases. The CDR3 spans 14 residues. The CDR3 coding sequence is TGTGCCAGCAGCGGGACCGCTGGGGCCAACGTCCTGACTTTC. As protein: CASSGTAGANVLTF.

This clonotype occurred a few times. The rearrangement links TRBV2 to TRBJ1-6; D gene unclear. Deletions cut 2 bases from V and 6 bases from J, with 11 bases between. In germline, CDR1 is SNHLY, CDR2 FYNNEI. The CDR3 contains 15 residues. The DNA for the CDR3 is TGTGCCAGCAGTGAATCTTTAGGGATTAATTCACCCCTCCACTTT. Protein product: CASSESLGINSPLHF.

The CDR3 DNA reads as TGTGCCAGCAGTCGGGAGAATGGCTATGGCTACACCTTC. As protein: CASSRENGYGYTF. The chain is built from TRBV6-1 and TRBJ1-2, with D unclear. Germline V gives CDR1 MNHNS, CDR2 SASEGT. The CDR3 length is 13 residues. The ends were cut back, 5 bases at V and 4 bases at J, with 11 bases in the middle.

This chain links TRBV6-5 with TRBJ1-4; D is undetermined. CDR3 size: 13 residues. V was clipped by 0 bases and J by 6 bases, with 5 bases between them. Germline lookup yields CDR1 MNHEY and CDR2 SVGAGI. The CDR3 loop is CASSYSVDEKLFF. CDR3 bases: TGTGCCAGCAGTTACTCGGTCGATGAAAAACTGTTTTTT.

The gene calls are TRBV7-2 and TRBJ2-5; tentatively, D is TRBD1 (6 bases). The ends were cut back, 4 bases at V and 3 bases at J, with 9 bases in the middle. CDR1 and CDR2 (germline): SGHTA, FQGNSA. CDR3 length: 13 residues. CDR3 DNA: TGTGCCAGCAGCTCCGGGACAAAAGAGACCCAGTACTTC. It is translated as CASSSGTKETQYF.

J is TRBJ2-1 and V is TRBV6-1; the D is unclear. Trimming pared 1 base from V and 15 bases from J, leaving 16 bases between. The CDR3 has 13 amino acids. The germline gives CDR1 MNHNS, CDR2 SASEGT. The CDR3 nucleotides read TGTGCCAGCAGTGAAGGGAAATCGGTCCCATCGTTCTTC. Its protein is CASSEGKSVPSFF.

The rearrangement uses TRBV10-3 and TRBJ2-2; D unclear. The V gene's germline CDR1 is ENHRY and CDR2 SYGVKD. V lost 6 bases to trimming and J lost 0 bases, with 8 bases between them. This CDR3 region has 14 residues. The CDR3, as DNA: TGTGCCATCAGGGCAGGTTCGAACACCGGGGAGCTGTTTTTT. Its translation is CAIRAGSNTGELFF.

In its sample, this clonotype is medium-sized (0.01 to 0.1%). V gene TRBV6-1 combines with J gene TRBJ1-2; 7 nucleotides line up with TRBD1. The germline gives CDR1 MNHNS, CDR2 SASEGT. This CDR3 contains 17 residues. V shed 1 base, J shed 4 bases, and the junction held 12 bases outside the gene matches. This CDR3 is CASSEDNVQGLAYGYTF. In DNA, the CDR3 is TGTGCCAGCAGTGAAGACAATGTACAGGGGCTCGCCTATGGCTACACCTTC.

The rearrangement joins TRBV10-3 to TRBJ2-3; the D gene is possibly TRBD2 (6 bases). The germline CDR1 and CDR2 sequences are ENHRY and SYGVKD. The CDR3 spans 15 residues. Between the trimmed V and J ends, which lost 6 bases and 4 bases, there was a span of 17 bases. Here the CDR3 reads CAIREGLRVADTQYF. As DNA, the CDR3 is TGTGCCATCAGGGAGGGGCTAAGGGTGGCAGATACGCAGTATTTT.

This clonotype was counted only a few times. The chain uses TRBV6-1 and TRBJ2-5; 7 nucleotides align to TRBD1. The J call may be incorrect, as the DNA end agrees better with TRBJ2-7. Germline V gene lookup returns CDR1 MNHNS and CDR2 SASEGT. The CDR3 has 15 amino acids. In DNA form, the CDR3 reads TGTGCCAGCAGATTCCGGGACAGCGACTACTACGAGCAGTACTTC. Translation: CASRFRDSDYYEQYF.